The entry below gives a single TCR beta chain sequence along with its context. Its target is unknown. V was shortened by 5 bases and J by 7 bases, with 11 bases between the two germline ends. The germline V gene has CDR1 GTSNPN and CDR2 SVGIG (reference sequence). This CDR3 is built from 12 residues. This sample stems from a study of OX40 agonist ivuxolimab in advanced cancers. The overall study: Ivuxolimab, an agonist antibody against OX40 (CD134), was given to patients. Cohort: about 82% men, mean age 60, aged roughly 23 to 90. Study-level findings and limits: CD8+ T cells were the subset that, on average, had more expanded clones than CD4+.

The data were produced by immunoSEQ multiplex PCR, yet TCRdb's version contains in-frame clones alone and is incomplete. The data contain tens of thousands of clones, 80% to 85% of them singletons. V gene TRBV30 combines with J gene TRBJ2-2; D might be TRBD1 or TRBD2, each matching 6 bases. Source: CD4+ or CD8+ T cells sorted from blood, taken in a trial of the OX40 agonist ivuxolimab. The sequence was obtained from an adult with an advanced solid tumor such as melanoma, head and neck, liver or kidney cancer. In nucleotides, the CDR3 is TGTGCCTGGGGGGGGCAAGGCGGGGAGCTGTTTTTT. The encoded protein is CAWGGQGGELFF.